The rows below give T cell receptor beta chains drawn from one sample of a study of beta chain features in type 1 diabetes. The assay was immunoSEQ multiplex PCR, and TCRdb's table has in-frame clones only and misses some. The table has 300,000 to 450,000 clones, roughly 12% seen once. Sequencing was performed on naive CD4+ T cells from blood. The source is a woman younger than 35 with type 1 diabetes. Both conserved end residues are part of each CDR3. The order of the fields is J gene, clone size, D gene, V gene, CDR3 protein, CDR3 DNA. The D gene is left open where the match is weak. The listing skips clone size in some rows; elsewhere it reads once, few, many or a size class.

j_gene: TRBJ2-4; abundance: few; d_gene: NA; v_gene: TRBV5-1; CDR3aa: CASSTSVLAKNIQYF; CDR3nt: TGCGCCAGCAGCACCTCGGTATTAGCCAAAAACATTCAGTACTTC
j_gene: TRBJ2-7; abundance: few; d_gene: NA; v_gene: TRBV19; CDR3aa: CASTNVGVHYEQYF; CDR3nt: TGTGCCAGTACTAACGTAGGGGTTCACTACGAGCAGTACTTC
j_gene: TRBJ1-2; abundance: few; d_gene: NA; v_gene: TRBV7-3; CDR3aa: CASSPPRGTGYTF; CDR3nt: TGTGCCAGCAGCCCGCCTCGGGGTACAGGCTACACCTTC
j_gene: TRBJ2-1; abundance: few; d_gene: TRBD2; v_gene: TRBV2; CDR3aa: CASSLMTSVNEQFF; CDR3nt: TGTGCCAGCAGCCTTATGACTAGCGTGAATGAGCAGTTCTTC
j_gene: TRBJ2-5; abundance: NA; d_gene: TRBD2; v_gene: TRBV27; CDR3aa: CASSLGAGGPGETQYF; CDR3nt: TGTGCCAGCAGTTTAGGGGCGGGAGGGCCGGGCGAGACCCAGTACTTC
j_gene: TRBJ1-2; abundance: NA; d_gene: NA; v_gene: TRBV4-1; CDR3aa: CASSQFARTAGNYGYTF; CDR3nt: TGCGCCAGCAGCCAATTTGCCCGGACGGCGGGGAACTATGGCTACACCTTC
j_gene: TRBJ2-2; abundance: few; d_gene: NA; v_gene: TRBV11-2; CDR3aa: CASSLVGSTGELFF; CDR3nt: TGTGCCAGCAGCTTAGTTGGCAGCACCGGGGAGCTGTTTTTT
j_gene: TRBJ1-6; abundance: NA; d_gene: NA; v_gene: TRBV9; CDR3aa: CASSVGEARNSPLHF; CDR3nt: TGTGCCAGCAGCGTAGGTGAAGCGAGGAATTCACCCCTCCACTTT
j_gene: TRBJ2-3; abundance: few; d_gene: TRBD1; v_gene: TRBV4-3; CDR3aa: CASSQVAQGADTQYF; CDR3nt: TGCGCCAGCAGCCAAGTAGCTCAGGGGGCAGATACGCAGTATTTT
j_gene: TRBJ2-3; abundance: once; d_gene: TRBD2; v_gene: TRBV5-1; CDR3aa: CASSLPGGGDTQYF; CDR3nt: TGCGCCAGCAGCTTGCCGGGAGGAGGGGATACGCAGTATTTT
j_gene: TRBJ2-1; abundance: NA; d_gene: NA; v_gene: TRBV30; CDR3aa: CAWKSVGYEQFF; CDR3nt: TGTGCCTGGAAGAGCGTCGGCTATGAGCAGTTCTTC
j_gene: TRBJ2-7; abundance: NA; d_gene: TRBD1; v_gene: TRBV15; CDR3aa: CATSTQGSSYEQYF; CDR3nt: TGTGCCACCAGCACACAGGGGTCCTCCTACGAGCAGTACTTC
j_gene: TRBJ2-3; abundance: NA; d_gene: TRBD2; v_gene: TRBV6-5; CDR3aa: CASSYGTSGSRDTQYF; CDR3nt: TGTGCCAGCAGTTACGGGACTAGCGGGAGTAGGGATACGCAGTATTTT
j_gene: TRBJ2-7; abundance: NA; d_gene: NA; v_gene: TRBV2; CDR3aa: CASILSYEQYF; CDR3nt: TGTGCCAGCATTCTGAGCTACGAGCAGTACTTC
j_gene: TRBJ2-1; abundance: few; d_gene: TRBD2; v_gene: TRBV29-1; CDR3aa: CSVEGGTSHSEQFF; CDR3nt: TGCAGCGTTGAAGGGGGGACTAGTCACAGTGAGCAGTTCTTC
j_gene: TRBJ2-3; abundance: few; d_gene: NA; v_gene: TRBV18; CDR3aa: CASSPPRLRITDTQYF; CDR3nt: TGTGCCAGCTCACCCCCCAGGCTACGTATAACAGATACGCAGTATTTT
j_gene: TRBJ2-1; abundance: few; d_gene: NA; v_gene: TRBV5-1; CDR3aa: CASSFGENEQFF; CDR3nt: TGCGCCAGCAGCTTCGGGGAAAATGAGCAGTTCTTC
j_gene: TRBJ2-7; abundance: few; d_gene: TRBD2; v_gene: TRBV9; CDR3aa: CASSVAGGASGNYEQYF; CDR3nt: TGTGCCAGCAGCGTAGCGGGAGGAGCTAGCGGGAACTACGAGCAGTACTTC
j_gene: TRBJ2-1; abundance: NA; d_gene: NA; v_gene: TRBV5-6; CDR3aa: CASSHGGRGPYNEQFF; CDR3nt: TGTGCCAGCAGCCACGGGGGAAGGGGGCCCTACAATGAGCAGTTCTTC
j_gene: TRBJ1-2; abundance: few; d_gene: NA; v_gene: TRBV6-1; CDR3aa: CASSELIRLAHYGYTF; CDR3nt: TGTGCCAGCAGTGAGCTGATTCGACTGGCACACTATGGCTACACCTTC